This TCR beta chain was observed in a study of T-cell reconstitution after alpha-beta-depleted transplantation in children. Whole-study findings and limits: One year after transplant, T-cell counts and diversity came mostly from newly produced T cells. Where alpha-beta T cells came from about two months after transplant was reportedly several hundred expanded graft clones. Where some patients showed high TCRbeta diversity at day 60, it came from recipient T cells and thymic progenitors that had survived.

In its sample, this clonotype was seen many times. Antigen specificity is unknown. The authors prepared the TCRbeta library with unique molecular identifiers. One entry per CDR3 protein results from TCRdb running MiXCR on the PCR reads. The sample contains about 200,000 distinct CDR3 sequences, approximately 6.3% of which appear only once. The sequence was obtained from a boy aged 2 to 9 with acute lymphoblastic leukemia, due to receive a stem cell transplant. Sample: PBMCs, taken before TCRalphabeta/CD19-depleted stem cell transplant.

The DNA of the CDR3 is TGTGCCAGCAGTTCACAGGGGAACTATGGCTACACCTTC. Amino acid sequence: CASSSQGNYGYTF. The chain uses TRBV6-2 or TRBV6-3 and TRBJ1-2; 7 nucleotides agree with TRBD1. V dropped 4 bases and J dropped 2; count of bases not matched to a gene: 1. Germline CDR1 reads MNHEY; CDR2 reads SVGEGT. There are 13 residues in the CDR3.